This T cell receptor (beta chain) was documented in a study of OX40 agonist ivuxolimab in advanced cancers. The sample holds one count of this clone. Its target is unknown. The repertoire was sequenced with immunoSEQ multiplex PCR; TCRdb's copy has only in-frame clones and lacks some. This sample yields about 64,000 clones, of which roughly nine tenths are seen a single time; around 15% belongs to the top ten. Germline loops: CDR1 MNHNY, CDR2 SVGAGI (reference sequence). The CDR3 sequence is 13 residues long. V lost 10 bases to trimming and J lost 4 bases, with 16 bases between them. General study points: Partial responders at 0.1-3.0 mg/kg showed near-lowest clonal expansion. Dose levels from 0.1 to 3.0 mg/kg saw CD4+ and CD8+ blood T cells expand clonally by week 6. Average numbers of expanded clones were greater in CD8+ T cells than in CD4+.

V and J are TRBV6-6 and TRBJ2-5, with a tentative D call TRBD1 (6 bases). The source of this sequence is an adult with an advanced solid tumor such as melanoma, head and neck, liver or kidney cancer. The source was CD4+ or CD8+ T cells sorted from blood, collected in a trial of the OX40 agonist ivuxolimab. The CDR3 DNA sequence: TGTGCCACCGCCCCGAGGGGGATAGAGACCCAGTACTTC. This translates into CATAPRGIETQYF.